The clone carrying this T cell receptor (beta chain) is medium-sized. Its antigen is undetermined. TCRdb called the reads again in MiXCR, with one record for every CDR3 protein. The data show about 1,700 distinct CDR3 sequences, with 15% to 20% seen just once and approximately 9.6% held by the top ten. CDR3 length: 19 amino acids. V was trimmed by 0 bases and J by 1 base, leaving 20 bases between them. From germline, CDR1 is SGDLS and CDR2 YYNGEE. The data are from a study of liver allograft versus peripheral blood T cells. Across the study: Comparisons were made between T cell receptor repertoires found in transplanted livers and those circulating in recipients' peripheral blood.

Study observations and caveats: Repertoires of T cell receptors in liver allografts reportedly differed from peripheral blood repertoires.

The sequence derives from a human patient who had a liver transplant. Part of the T cell pool may stem from the graft donor. This chain uses TRBV9 with TRBJ2-4; possibly TRBD1 for D (6 bases). The CDR3 nucleotides are TGTGCCAGCAGCGTAGTGGAGAGAGCGGAAGACAGGGCCAAAAACATTCAGTACTTC. It encodes CASSVVERAEDRAKNIQYF.